This T cell receptor (beta chain) emerged from a study of a mutant IDH1 vaccine in newly diagnosed glioma. Study summary: Vaccines were begun 4-6 weeks after radiotherapy alone, or with temozolomide cycles. Patients' prior therapy spanned radiotherapy, temozolomide, or both; most underwent both. Week 35 was safety follow-up visit V12; week 47 was end-of-study visit V13.

The study's findings and limits: Pseudoprogression appeared unlinked to shifts in leading peripheral T cell clonotypes.

With respect to this clone: Its antigen remains unidentified.

Measured with immunoSEQ multiplex PCR; TCRdb has only the in-frame clones, and not every one. The sample lists about 24,000 clones; around 80% were seen once. Sample time point: week 47, end of study. A 20-mer mutant IDH1 peptide at 300 ug was injected subcutaneously with topical imiquimod. V was shortened by 5 bases and J by 4 bases, with 11 bases between the two germline ends. Looked up from germline, CDR1 is SSHAT and CDR2 is FNYEAQ (reference sequence). The CDR3 runs to 13 residues. J is TRBJ1-1 and V is TRBV7-7; no clear D gene. This material consisted of PBMCs, taken from a glioma patient whose treatment included an IDH1 peptide vaccine. This receptor was identified in a man aged 40-55 years with glioma. Some clones in this sample may be carry-over from other donors' samples. CDR3 amino acids: CASSPDTGTEAFF. The CDR3, as DNA: TGTGCCAGCAGCCCAGACACGGGCACTGAAGCTTTCTTT.